This T cell receptor beta chain derives from a study of CD8+CD57+ T cells in acquired aplastic anemia. Study-level information: The sorted CD4+ and CD8+ cells yielded an average approximately 3 ug of DNA. Healthy donor CD4+ samples were sequenced to a depth that averaged around 9.8 million reads.

After removal of 4 bases from V and 8 bases from J, the junction contained 11 bases not matched to a gene. The CDR3 is 16 residues long. Germline CDR1 reads KGHDR; CDR2 reads SFDVKD. Genomic DNA acted as the template from which TCR beta VDJ combination and CDR3 sequence profiling were carried out. TCRdb re-analysed the reads in MiXCR, keeping a single row per CDR3 protein. This table has about 210,000 distinct CDR3 sequences, around 60% appearing once. The source is a human donor in good health. The sequenced sample was sorted CD4+, CD8+, or CD8+CD57+ T cells (not recorded which) from PBMCs. V usage is TRBV24-1 and J usage is TRBJ2-1, with 9 bases matching TRBD2. The DNA for the CDR3 is TGTGCCACCAGTGACCCTAGCGCGGGAGGGCGGGATGAGCAGTTCTTC. Translation gives CATSDPSAGGRDEQFF.